This entry lists 20 T cell receptor beta chains sequenced from one sample in a study of cytomegalovirus exposure and HLA in healthy donors. In the PCR, 60 Vbeta and 13 Jbeta primers were used. Measured with immunoSEQ multiplex PCR; TCRdb has only the in-frame clones, and not every one. The data contain about 69,000 clones, about 76% of them singletons. The sequencing sample was made of PBMCs. All receptors derive from a man aged 18 to 29 in good health and CMV-seronegative.

The rearrangement uses TRBV5-1 and TRBJ1-1, with a tentative D call TRBD1 (6 bases). The germline CDR1 and CDR2 sequences are SGHRS and YFSETQ. The V end was cut by 3 bases, the J end by 1 base, with 10 bases between. CDR3 length equals 14 residues. CDR3 region: CASSYKGQNTEAFF. Here the CDR3 DNA reads TGCGCCAGCAGCTATAAGGGACAGAACACTGAAGCTTTCTTT.

J is TRBJ1-5 and V is TRBV6-5; possibly TRBD1 for D (5 bases). The CDR3 totals 14 residues. The germline V and J ends were trimmed by 0 bases and 6 bases, with 9 bases remaining between them. The V gene's germline CDR1 is MNHEY and CDR2 SVGAGI. The CDR3 nucleotides read TGTGCCAGCAGTTACTCCGGGGGAGGTCAGCCCCAGCATTTT. It yields the protein CASSYSGGGQPQHF.

This clone showed up just a few times. The V and J genes are TRBV6-6 and TRBJ2-6, with a possible D match to TRBD2 (6 bases). The germline gives CDR1 MNHNY, CDR2 SVGAGI (reference sequence). Trimming pared 11 bases from V and 0 bases from J, leaving 17 bases between. This CDR3 has 16 amino acids. The CDR3 DNA reads TGTGCCTGCCGGGCGGGGCGGGGCTCTGGGGCCAACGTCCTGACTTTC. Encoded protein: CACRAGRGSGANVLTF.

The chain recombines TRBV5-1 with TRBJ1-6; 11 nucleotides line up with TRBD1. V lost 3 bases, J lost 5 bases, and 7 bases stayed unmatched. This CDR3 has 17 residues. Germline-derived CDR1 and CDR2 are SGHRS and YFSETQ. The CDR3 bases are TGCGCCAGCAGCTCCTGGACAGGGGGCGGTCATAATTCACCCCTCCACTTT. It specifies CASSSWTGGGHNSPLHF.

This chain joins TRBV6-1 and TRBJ2-1; D is perhaps TRBD2 (5 bases). The V end was cut by 2 bases, the J end by 5 bases, with 13 bases between. CDR1 and CDR2 (germline): MNHNS, SASEGT. The CDR3 is 15 residues long. The CDR3: CASSEPRAGNNEQFF. The CDR3 bases are TGTGCCAGCAGTGAACCCCGGGCGGGTAACAATGAGCAGTTCTTC.

This sequence joins TRBV14 and TRBJ2-3, with 9 bases identical to TRBD1. There are 15 residues in the CDR3. Germline V gene data show CDR1 as SGHDN and CDR2 as FVKESK. The junction had 8 bases not matched to a gene; V was cut back by 6 bases and J by 4 bases. Here the CDR3 DNA reads TGTGCCAGCAGGCGACAGGGGGTGAGGGCAGATACGCAGTATTTT. Its translation: CASRRQGVRADTQYF.

V usage is TRBV5-1 and J usage is TRBJ2-5; TRBD2 is a possible D gene (7 bases). Germline V gene sequence: CDR1 SGHRS, CDR2 YFSETQ. The CDR3 is 13 amino acids. V dropped 6 bases and J dropped 4 bases, with 13 bases sitting between them. The CDR3 loop is CASNPGEGETQYF. In DNA, the CDR3 is TGCGCCAGCAACCCAGGGGAGGGAGAGACCCAGTACTTC.

The chain is built from TRBV27 and TRBJ2-7; D remains ambiguous. The V gene's germline CDR1 is MNHEY and CDR2 SMNVEV (reference sequence). V was shortened by 4 bases and J by 4 bases, with 14 bases between the two germline ends. This CDR3 contains 14 residues. The CDR3 here is CASSSRGSPYEQYF. As DNA, the CDR3 is TGTGCCAGCAGTTCTCGAGGATCCCCTTACGAGCAGTACTTC.

This clone showed up just a few times. The chain uses TRBV5-1 and TRBJ2-1; 10 bases line up with TRBD2. Trimming removed 5 bases from V and 9 bases from J; junction bases left unmatched: 5. The length of the CDR3 is 13 residues. Germline V gene data show CDR1 as SGHRS and CDR2 as YFSETQ. The DNA for the CDR3 is TGCGCCAGCAGTCGGCTAGCGGGGGTTGAGCAGTTCTTC. Residues: CASSRLAGVEQFF. Using reference TRBV5-1 and TRBJ2-1 for the parts outside the CDR3, the full variable domain is KAGVTQTPRYLIKTRGQQVTLSCSPISGHRSVSWYQQTPGQGLQFLFEYFSETQRNKGNFPGRFSGRQFSNSRSEMNVSTLELGDSALYLCASSRLAGVEQFFGPGTRLTVL.

In this sample, this clone turned up a few times. This chain uses TRBV19 with TRBJ1-5; 7 positions agree with TRBD1. The germline V gene has CDR1 LNHDA and CDR2 SQIVND (reference sequence). The CDR3 loop spans 16 amino acids. Losses at the gene ends were 4 bases for V and 2 bases for J; bases not matched to a gene: 8. The CDR3 loop reads CASSTHRGQGNQPQHF. DNA for the CDR3: TGTGCCAGTAGTACCCATAGAGGACAGGGCAATCAGCCCCAGCATTTT.

The chain carries TRBV15 and TRBJ1-6, with unresolved D. CDR3 length: 16 amino acids. CDR1 is LNHNV, CDR2 YYDKDF, per germline (reference sequence). V shed 0 bases and J shed 0 bases, with 6 bases lying between them. CDR3 coding DNA: TGTGCCACCAGCAGAGAACCTAGCTCCTATAATTCACCCCTCCACTTT. As protein: CATSREPSSYNSPLHF.

The chain combines TRBV7-6 with TRBJ1-3, with 7 nucleotides matching TRBD1. CDR1 is SGHVS, CDR2 FNYEAQ, per germline. The CDR3 consists of 16 residues. V dropped 0 bases and J dropped 1; count of bases not matched to a gene: 3. The CDR3 DNA reads TGTGCCAGCAGCTTAGCAGGGGGCCCATCTGGAAACACCATATATTTT. Amino acids: CASSLAGGPSGNTIYF.

The V call is TRBV27, the J call TRBJ1-5, with a possible D match to TRBD1 (5 bases). The CDR3 is 15 amino acids. V lost 5 bases and J 4 bases, leaving 15 bases between the germline ends. Germline lookup yields CDR1 MNHEY and CDR2 SMNVEV (reference sequence). Here the CDR3 reads CASSPPGRGNQPQHF. The CDR3 bases are TGTGCCAGCAGTCCCCCCGGGCGGGGGAATCAGCCCCAGCATTTT.

The gene calls are TRBV11-2 and TRBJ2-7, with TRBD2 identical over 10 bases. Germline CDR1 and CDR2: SGHAT and FQNNGV. This CDR3 spans 15 amino acids. With 2 bases clipped from V and 4 bases from J, the junction kept 5 bases outside the gene matches. The CDR3 is CASSLNSGGKYEQYV. The CDR3 nucleotides are TGTGCCAGCAGCTTAAATAGCGGGGGGAAGTACGAGCAGTACGTC.

The rearrangement uses TRBV28 and TRBJ2-2; tentative D call: TRBD1 (6 bases). Trimming stripped 3 bases from V and 6 bases from J, with 11 bases between. The CDR3 loop spans 14 amino acids. Looked up from germline, CDR1 is MDHEN and CDR2 is SYDVKM. The CDR3 loop is CASSLTGNPGELFF. In DNA, the CDR3 is TGTGCCAGCAGTTTGACAGGCAACCCCGGGGAGCTGTTTTTT.

This chain links TRBV5-6 with TRBJ2-5, with a tentative D call TRBD2 (6 bases). Germline CDR1 and CDR2: SGHDT and YYEEEE. V was cut by 1 base and J by 1 base, with 14 bases left in between. The CDR3 has 16 residues. CDR3 in amino acids: CASSLSRGGAQETQYF. The CDR3, as DNA: TGTGCCAGCAGCTTGTCCAGAGGCGGGGCCCAAGAGACCCAGTACTTC.

The V call is TRBV19, the J call TRBJ2-3, with D possibly being TRBD2 (5 bases). With 7 bases removed from V and 3 bases from J, the gap between germline ends came to 14 bases. In germline, CDR1 is LNHDA, CDR2 SQIVND (reference sequence). The length of the CDR3 is 14 residues. The CDR3 nucleotides are TGTGCCAGTAACTCTGGCCAGCGGACAGATACGCAGTATTTT. It is translated as CASNSGQRTDTQYF.

The chain combines TRBV7-3 with TRBJ1-2; D is possibly TRBD1 (6 bases). The CDR3 is 14 residues long. Germline V gene sequence: CDR1 SGHTA, CDR2 FQGTGA. Trimming left V 0 bases short and J 8 bases short, with 13 bases between. The chain's CDR3 is CASSLTVQGSGYTF. DNA for the CDR3: TGTGCCAGCAGCTTAACGGTACAGGGCTCGGGCTACACCTTC.

The V and J genes are TRBV30 and TRBJ2-3; the D gene is possibly TRBD1 (5 bases). Trimming shortened V by 2 bases and J by 0 bases, and 21 bases separated the two germline ends. CDR1 and CDR2 from the germline V gene are GTSNPN and SVGIG (reference sequence). The CDR3 extends over 18 amino acids. CDR3 nucleotide sequence: TGTGCCTGGAGTTCGATTTATCCAGGACACCATAGCACAGATACGCAGTATTTT. It codes for CAWSSIYPGHHSTDTQYF.

As DNA, the CDR3 is TGTGCCAGCAGCTTAATCCATCCAGCGGGGGGTGAGGAGACCCAGTACTTC. Protein product: CASSLIHPAGGEETQYF. The V call is TRBV7-3, the J call TRBJ2-5; 9 bases are shared with TRBD2. Losses at the gene ends were 1 base for V and 5 bases for J; bases not matched to a gene: 11. CDR1 and CDR2 from the germline V gene are SGHTA and FQGTGA. This CDR3 comprises 17 residues.